There are many counts of the clone carrying this T cell receptor beta chain. These data originate in a study of T cells after yellow fever vaccination. 5'RACE template switching added a universal primer site and UMIs to TCR cDNA. One entry per CDR3 protein, called by TCRdb with MiXCR from the 5' RACE reads. This sample has roughly 330,000 distinct CDR3 sequences, with approximately 7% found just once. Specimen: PBMCs, collected about 41 days after the first yellow fever vaccination. This sequence originates from a man aged 18 to 29 who received the YFV17D yellow fever vaccine.

CDR3 protein: CASSLGPFRGQSTDTQYF. In DNA, the CDR3 is TGCGCCAGCAGCTTGGGGCCGTTTAGGGGACAGAGCACAGATACGCAGTATTTT. The chain is built from TRBV5-1 and TRBJ2-3; TRBD1 agrees at 7 bases. V was pared by 0 bases and J by 0 bases, with 10 bases of the junction left unmatched. The CDR3 covers 18 residues. Germline V gene sequence: CDR1 SGHRS, CDR2 YFSETQ.